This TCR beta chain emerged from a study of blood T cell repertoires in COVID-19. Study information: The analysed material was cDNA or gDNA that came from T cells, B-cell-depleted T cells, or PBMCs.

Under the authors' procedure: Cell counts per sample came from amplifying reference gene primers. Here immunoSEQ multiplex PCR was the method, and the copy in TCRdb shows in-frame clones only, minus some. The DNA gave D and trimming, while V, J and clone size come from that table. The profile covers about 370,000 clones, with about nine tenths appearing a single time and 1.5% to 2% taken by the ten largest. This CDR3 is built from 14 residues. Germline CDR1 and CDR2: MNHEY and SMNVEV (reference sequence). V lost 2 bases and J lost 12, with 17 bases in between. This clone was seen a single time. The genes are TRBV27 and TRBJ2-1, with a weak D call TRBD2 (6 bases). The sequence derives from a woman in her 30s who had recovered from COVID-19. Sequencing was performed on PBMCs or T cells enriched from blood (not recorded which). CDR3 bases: TGTGCCAGCAGTTTAACCCTCCGACTAGAAGGGCAGTTCTTC. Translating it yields CASSLTLRLEGQFF.